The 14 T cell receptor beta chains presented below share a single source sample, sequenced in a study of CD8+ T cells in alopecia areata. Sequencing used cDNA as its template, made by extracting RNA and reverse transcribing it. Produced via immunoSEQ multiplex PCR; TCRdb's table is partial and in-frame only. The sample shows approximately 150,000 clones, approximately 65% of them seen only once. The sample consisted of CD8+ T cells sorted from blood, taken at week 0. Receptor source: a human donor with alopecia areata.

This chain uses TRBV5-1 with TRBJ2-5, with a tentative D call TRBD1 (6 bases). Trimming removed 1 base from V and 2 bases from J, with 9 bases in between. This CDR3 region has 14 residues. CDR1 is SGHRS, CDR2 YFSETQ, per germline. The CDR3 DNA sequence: TGCGCCAGCAGCTTGCGTACAGGGCAAGAGACCCAGTACTTC. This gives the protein CASSLRTGQETQYF.

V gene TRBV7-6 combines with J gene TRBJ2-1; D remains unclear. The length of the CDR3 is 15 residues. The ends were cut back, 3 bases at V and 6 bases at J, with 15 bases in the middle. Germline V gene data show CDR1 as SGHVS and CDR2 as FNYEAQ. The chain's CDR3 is CASSFLGGSINEQFF. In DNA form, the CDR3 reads TGTGCCAGCAGCTTTCTTGGTGGCTCGATCAATGAGCAGTTCTTC.

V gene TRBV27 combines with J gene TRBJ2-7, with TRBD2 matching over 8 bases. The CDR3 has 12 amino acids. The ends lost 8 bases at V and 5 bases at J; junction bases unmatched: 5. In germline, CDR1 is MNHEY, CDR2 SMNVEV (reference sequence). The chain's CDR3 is CASRAGGNEQYF. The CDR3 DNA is TGTGCCAGCCGGGCGGGGGGCAACGAGCAGTACTTC.

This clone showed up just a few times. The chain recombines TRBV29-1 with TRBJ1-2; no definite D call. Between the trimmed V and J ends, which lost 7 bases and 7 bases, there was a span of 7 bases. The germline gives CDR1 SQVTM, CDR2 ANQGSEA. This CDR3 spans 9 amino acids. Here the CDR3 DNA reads TGCAGCGAAGGGCCTGGCTACACCTTC. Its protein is CSEGPGYTF.

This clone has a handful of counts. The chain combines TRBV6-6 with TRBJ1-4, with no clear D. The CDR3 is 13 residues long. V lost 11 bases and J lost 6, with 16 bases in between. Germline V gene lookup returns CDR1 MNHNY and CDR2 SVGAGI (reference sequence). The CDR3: CASYSWGDEKLFF. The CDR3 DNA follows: TGTGCCTCATACAGTTGGGGTGATGAAAAACTGTTTTTT.

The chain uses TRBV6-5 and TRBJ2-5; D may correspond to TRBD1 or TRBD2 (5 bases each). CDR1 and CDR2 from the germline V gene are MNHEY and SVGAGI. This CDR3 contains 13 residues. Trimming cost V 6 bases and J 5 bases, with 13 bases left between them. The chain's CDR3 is CASRGRQRETQYF. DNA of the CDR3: TGTGCCAGCAGGGGACGGCAACGGGAGACCCAGTACTTC.

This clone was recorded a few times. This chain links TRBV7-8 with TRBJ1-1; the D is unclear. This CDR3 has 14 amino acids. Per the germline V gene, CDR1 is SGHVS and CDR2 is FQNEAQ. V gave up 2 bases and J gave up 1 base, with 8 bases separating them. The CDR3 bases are TGTGCCAGCAGCTTATTGGGCCCGAACACTGAAGCTTTCTTT. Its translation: CASSLLGPNTEAFF.

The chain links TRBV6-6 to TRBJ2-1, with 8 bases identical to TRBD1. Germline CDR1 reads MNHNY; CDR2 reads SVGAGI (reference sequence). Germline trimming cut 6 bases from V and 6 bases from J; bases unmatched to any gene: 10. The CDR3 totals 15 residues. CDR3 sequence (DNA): TGTGCCAGCAGCCGCGGGACAGGCAATCTCAATGAGCAGTTCTTC. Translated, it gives CASSRGTGNLNEQFF.

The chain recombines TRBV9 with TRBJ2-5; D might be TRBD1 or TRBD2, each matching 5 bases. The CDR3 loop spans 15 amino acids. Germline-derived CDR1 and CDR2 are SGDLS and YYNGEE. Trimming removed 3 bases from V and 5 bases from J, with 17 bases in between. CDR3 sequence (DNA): TGTGCCAGCAGCGCCTCCGGGACCTCCATGGAGACCCAGTACTTC. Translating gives CASSASGTSMETQYF.

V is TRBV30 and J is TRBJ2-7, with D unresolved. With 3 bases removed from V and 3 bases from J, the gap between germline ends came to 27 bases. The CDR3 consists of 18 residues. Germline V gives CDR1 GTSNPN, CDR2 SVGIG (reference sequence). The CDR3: CAWSDNPPTAGLNYEQYF. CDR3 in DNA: TGTGCCTGGAGCGATAATCCCCCAACCGCCGGTCTAAACTACGAGCAGTACTTC.

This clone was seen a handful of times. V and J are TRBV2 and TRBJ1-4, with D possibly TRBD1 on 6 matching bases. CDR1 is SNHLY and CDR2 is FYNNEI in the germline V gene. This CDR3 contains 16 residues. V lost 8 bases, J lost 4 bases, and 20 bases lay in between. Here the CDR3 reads CASSGHRDTNNEKLFF. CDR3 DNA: TGTGCCAGCTCGGGCCACCGGGACACAAATAATGAAAAACTGTTTTTT. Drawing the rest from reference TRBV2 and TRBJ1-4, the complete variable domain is EPEVTQTPSHQVTQMGQEVILRCVPISNHLYFYWYRQILGQKVEFLVSFYNNEISEKSEIFDDQFSVERPDGSNFTLKIRSTKLEDSAMYFCASSGHRDTNNEKLFFGSGTQLSVL.

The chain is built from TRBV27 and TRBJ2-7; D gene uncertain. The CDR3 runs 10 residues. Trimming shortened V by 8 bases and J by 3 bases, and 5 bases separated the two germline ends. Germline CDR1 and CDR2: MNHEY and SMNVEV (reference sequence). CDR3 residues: CASGRYEQYF. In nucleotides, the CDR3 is TGTGCCAGCGGACGCTACGAGCAGTACTTC.

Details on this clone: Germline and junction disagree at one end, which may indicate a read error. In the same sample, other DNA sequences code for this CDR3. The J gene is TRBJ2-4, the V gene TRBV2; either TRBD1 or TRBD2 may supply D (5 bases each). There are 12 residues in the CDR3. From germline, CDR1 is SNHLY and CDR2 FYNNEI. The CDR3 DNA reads TGTGCTAGCAGTGGGACGGAGAACATTCAGTACTTC. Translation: CASSGTENIQYF.

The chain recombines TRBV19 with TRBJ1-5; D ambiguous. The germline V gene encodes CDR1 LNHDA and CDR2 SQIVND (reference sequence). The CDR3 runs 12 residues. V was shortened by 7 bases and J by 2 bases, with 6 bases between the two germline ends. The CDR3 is CASKRGNQPQHF. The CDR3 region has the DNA TGTGCCAGTAAAAGGGGCAATCAGCCCCAGCATTTT.